The TCR beta chain described here comes from a study of T cells after yellow fever vaccination. In the study overall: Investigators sorted EM, EMRA, CM and Tscm memory subsets, relying on CD3, CD45RA, CCR7 and CD95.

Researchers made TCR cDNA using 5'RACE template switching, and this step added a universal primer site and UMIs. Each CDR3 protein gets one entry after TCRdb re-called the 5' RACE reads with MiXCR. The data contain approximately 58,000 distinct CDR3 sequences, 5.7% of them singletons. V was cut by 0 bases and J by 7 bases, with 13 bases left in between. This CDR3 has 15 amino acids. Regarding the study as a whole: Though it reached lower strength, the secondary response hit its peak faster, day 5 versus 15.

The material was PBMCs, either bulk or a sorted T-cell subset (CD4+, CD8+, memory, or dextramer-sorted; not recorded which), obtained on the day of the yellow fever booster vaccination. The chain links TRBV12-3 or TRBV12-4 to TRBJ1-5; tentative D call: TRBD1 (6 bases). This sequence originates from a man younger than 35 who received the YFV17D yellow fever vaccine. The CDR3 loop is CASSLAGRGGQPQHF. The CDR3 bases are TGTGCCAGCAGTTTAGCGGGCAGGGGAGGCCAGCCCCAGCATTTT.